The source of this TCR beta chain is a study of cytomegalovirus exposure and HLA in healthy donors. From germline, CDR1 is SGHNT and CDR2 YYREEE (reference sequence). Trimming at V came to 1 base and at J to 4 bases, leaving 8 bases not matched to a gene. The CDR3 totals 15 residues. Both 60 Vbeta primers and 13 Jbeta primers went into the PCR. Some clones are missing from TCRdb's copy, which holds only in-frame ones; the method was immunoSEQ multiplex PCR. The table includes 80,000 to 95,000 clones, over 75% detected once. This clonotype originated in a female donor in good health and CMV-seronegative. Sequencing was performed on PBMCs. This chain uses TRBV5-4 with TRBJ2-7; 7 positions match TRBD2. CDR3 bases: TGTGCCAGCAGCTTGAAGCGGACTAGAGATTACGAGCAGTACTTC. Its translation: CASSLKRTRDYEQYF.